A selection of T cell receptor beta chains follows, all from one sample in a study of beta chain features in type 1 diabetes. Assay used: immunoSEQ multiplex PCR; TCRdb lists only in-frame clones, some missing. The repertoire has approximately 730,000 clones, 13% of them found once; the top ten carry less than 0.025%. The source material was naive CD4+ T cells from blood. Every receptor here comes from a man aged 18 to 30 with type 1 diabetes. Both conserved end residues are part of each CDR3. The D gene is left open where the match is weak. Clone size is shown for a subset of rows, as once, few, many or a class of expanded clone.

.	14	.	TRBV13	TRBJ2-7	CASSLGPVAAEQYF	TGTGCCAGCAGCTTAGGCCCGGTGGCAGCCGAGCAGTACTTC
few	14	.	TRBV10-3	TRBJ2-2	CAISERGITGELFF	TGTGCCATCAGTGAAAGGGGGATCACCGGGGAGCTGTTTTTT
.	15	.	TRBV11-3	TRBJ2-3	CASSYSRGSTDTQYF	TGTGCCAGCAGCTATTCTCGAGGGAGCACAGATACGCAGTATTTT
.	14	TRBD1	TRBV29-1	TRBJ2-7	CSVVVGQGLHEQYF	TGCAGCGTTGTTGTGGGACAGGGACTTCACGAGCAGTACTTC
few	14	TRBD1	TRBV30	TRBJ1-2	CAWSGTGRGYGYTF	TGTGCCTGGAGTGGGACAGGGCGAGGCTATGGCTACACCTTC
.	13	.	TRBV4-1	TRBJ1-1	CASSQRVGTEAFF	TGCGCCAGCAGCCAGCGGGTGGGGACTGAAGCTTTCTTT
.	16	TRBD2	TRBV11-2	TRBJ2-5	CASSPRTSGGEETQYF	TGTGCCAGCAGCCCCCGGACTAGCGGGGGAGAAGAGACCCAGTACTTC
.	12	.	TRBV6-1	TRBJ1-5	CASGRNNQPQHF	TGTGCCAGCGGACGGAACAATCAGCCCCAGCATTTT
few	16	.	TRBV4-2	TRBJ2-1	CASSQQRGAPFNEQFF	TGTGCCAGCAGCCAACAACGCGGGGCCCCTTTCAATGAGCAGTTCTTC
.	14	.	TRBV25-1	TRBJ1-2	CASSDLTVNYGYTF	TGTGCCAGCAGTGATCTGACAGTCAACTATGGCTACACCTTC
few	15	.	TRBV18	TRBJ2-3	CASSPGTLEADTQYF	TGTGCCAGCTCACCAGGGACTCTTGAGGCAGATACGCAGTATTTT
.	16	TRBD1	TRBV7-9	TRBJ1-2	CASSPEGAGGDYGYTF	TGTGCCAGCAGTCCAGAGGGAGCAGGGGGCGACTATGGCTACACCTTC
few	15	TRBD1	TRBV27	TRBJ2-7	CASTSGQGALYEQYF	TGTGCCAGTACCTCTGGACAGGGGGCTTTATACGAGCAGTACTTC
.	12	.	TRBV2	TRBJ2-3	CASGLRTYTQYF	TGTGCCAGCGGACTCCGGACCTATACGCAGTATTTT
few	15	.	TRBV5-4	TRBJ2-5	CASSLVGAGQETQYF	TGTGCCAGCAGCTTGGTTGGGGCAGGCCAAGAGACCCAGTACTTC
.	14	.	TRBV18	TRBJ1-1	CASSPVQENTEAFF	TGTGCCAGCTCACCAGTCCAGGAGAACACTGAAGCTTTCTTT
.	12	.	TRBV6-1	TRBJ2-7	CAMGRGWYEQYF	TGTGCCATGGGCCGGGGTTGGTACGAGCAGTACTTC